The 25 T cell receptor beta chains below all came from one sample that was sequenced in a study of cytomegalovirus exposure and HLA in healthy donors. PCR amplification relied on 60 Vbeta primers (plus 13 Jbeta primers). The assay was immunoSEQ multiplex PCR, and TCRdb's table has in-frame clones only and misses some. The sample carries 75,000 to 100,000 clones, around 73% recorded once. Sequenced sample: PBMCs. Receptors were obtained from a female donor in good health and CMV-seronegative.

This clone was seen only a few times. The chain combines TRBV19 with TRBJ2-7, with 11 bases aligning to TRBD2. Germline assignment: CDR1 LNHDA and CDR2 SQIVND (reference sequence). The CDR3 consists of 16 residues. Unmatched junction bases numbered 9, after V lost 6 bases and J lost 2 bases. CDR3 bases: TGTGCCAGTAGCCCGCTTGGGACTAGCGGCACCTACGAGCAGTACTTC. This encodes CASSPLGTSGTYEQYF.

As for this clone: Other DNA sequences within the sample encode an identical CDR3. The CDR3 nucleotides read TGTGCCACCAGCAGAGGTCTCGAGACCCAGTACTTC. Translated, it gives CATSRGLETQYF. The chain joins TRBV15 to TRBJ2-5; D is unclear. The germline V gene encodes CDR1 LNHNV and CDR2 YYDKDF (reference sequence). The CDR3 contains 12 residues. Trimming removed 1 base at V and 5 bases at J, with 5 bases between.

The chain couples TRBV7-2 to TRBJ1-1; no firm D call. Germline CDR1 SGHTA, CDR2 FQGNSA. V lost 1 base and J 11 bases, leaving 14 bases between the germline ends. The CDR3 is 13 residues long. The DNA of the CDR3 is TGTGCCAGCAGCTTAGGGGCCGCCCGGGAGGCTTTCTTT. Translated: CASSLGAAREAFF.

CDR3 DNA: TGTGCCAGCAGCTTAACTAGCGGGGGGAACGAGCAGTACTTC. Protein: CASSLTSGGNEQYF. The rearrangement joins TRBV11-3 to TRBJ2-7; 12 bases align to TRBD2. The CDR3 has 14 amino acids. The ends lost 2 bases at V and 5 bases at J; junction bases unmatched: 1. The germline CDR1 and CDR2 sequences are SGHNT and YENEEA.

The J gene is TRBJ2-7, the V gene TRBV28; tentative D call: TRBD2 (5 bases). The CDR3 extends over 15 amino acids. Germline-derived CDR1 and CDR2 are MDHEN and SYDVKM. With 3 bases removed from V and 0 bases from J, the gap between germline ends came to 12 bases. CDR3 residues: CASSLGGLSSYEQYF. CDR3 in DNA: TGTGCCAGCAGTTTGGGTGGACTGAGCTCCTACGAGCAGTACTTC. Using reference TRBV28 and TRBJ2-7 for the parts outside the CDR3, the full variable domain is DVKVTQSSRYLVKRTGEKVFLECVQDMDHENMFWYRQDPGLGLRLIYFSYDVKMKEKGDIPEGYSVSREKKERFSLILESASTNQTSMYLCASSLGGLSSYEQYFGPGTRLTVT.

The chain links TRBV4-1 to TRBJ1-3, with 9 bases matching TRBD1. The V segment lost 4 bases and the J segment 2 bases; nucleotides outside the gene matches: 6. The CDR3 sequence is 16 residues long. Germline V lookup: CDR1 MGHRA, CDR2 YSYEKL. The CDR3 DNA reads as TGCGCCAGCAGCCTAGAACGGACAGGGGCTGGAAACACCATATATTTT. This codes for CASSLERTGAGNTIYF.

Notes on this clone: The same CDR3 also results from other DNA sequences found in this sample. The V call is TRBV20-1, the J call TRBJ2-1; no firm D call. From germline, CDR1 is DFQATT and CDR2 SNEGSKA (reference sequence). The V and J ends lost 3 bases and 7 bases respectively, with 7 bases between them. The CDR3 length is 11 residues. CDR3 residues: CSARSINEQFF. DNA for the CDR3: TGCAGTGCTAGGTCTATAAATGAGCAGTTCTTC.

Only a few counts were recorded for this clone. The J gene is TRBJ2-7, the V gene TRBV7-2, with 8 bases aligning to TRBD1. Germline loops: CDR1 SGHTA, CDR2 FQGNSA. With 2 bases clipped from V and 5 bases from J, the junction kept 5 bases outside the gene matches. The length of the CDR3 is 14 residues. In DNA, the CDR3 is TGTGCCAGCAGCTTAACCCGGACAGGGCACGAGCAGTACTTC. As protein: CASSLTRTGHEQYF. Looking up the rest from reference TRBV7-2 and TRBJ2-7 gives the full variable domain: GAGVSQSPSNKVTEKGKDVELRCDPISGHTALYWYRQSLGQGLEFLIYFQGNSAPDKSGLPSDRFSAERTGGSVSTLTIQRTQQEDSAVYLCASSLTRTGHEQYFGPGTRLTVT.

V is TRBV29-1 and J is TRBJ1-1; 7 bases match TRBD1. The V and J ends lost 7 bases and 2 bases, in that order; junction bases with no gene match: 22. The germline V gene encodes CDR1 SQVTM and CDR2 ANQGSEA. CDR3 length: 18 residues. In DNA form, the CDR3 reads TGCAGCGCCACACCGCGGGGACAGTTATTATTCTTAAACACTGAAGCTTTCTTT. It specifies CSATPRGQLLFLNTEAFF.

This chain uses TRBV2 with TRBJ1-1, with a possible D match to TRBD1 (5 bases). V gave up 8 bases and J gave up 1 base, with 14 bases separating them. The CDR3 covers 14 residues. Germline CDR1 reads SNHLY; CDR2 reads FYNNEI. The chain's CDR3 is CASWRGERNTEAFF. The CDR3 DNA reads as TGTGCCAGCTGGAGGGGAGAGAGGAACACTGAAGCTTTCTTT.

This rearrangement joins TRBV29-1 to TRBJ1-2; 8 nucleotides agree with TRBD1. The germline V gene has CDR1 SQVTM and CDR2 ANQGSEA. V shed 7 bases, J shed 8 bases, and the junction held 6 bases outside the gene matches. The CDR3 length is 11 residues. CDR3 nucleotides: TGCAGCGCATTAACAGGGGGAGGCTACACCTTC. It encodes CSALTGGGYTF.

The chain recombines TRBV9 with TRBJ2-3; D gene unclear. This CDR3 has 15 residues. Trimming took 0 bases from V and 0 from J, leaving 8 bases between them. Germline CDR1 SGDLS, CDR2 YYNGEE. Here the CDR3 reads CASSVGAPSTDTQYF. In DNA, the CDR3 is TGTGCCAGCAGCGTAGGGGCACCAAGCACAGATACGCAGTATTTT.

CDR3 residues: CATSRPSAEANYGYTF. The DNA for the CDR3 is TGTGCCACCAGTAGGCCCTCGGCGGAAGCTAACTATGGCTACACCTTC. The V and J genes are TRBV7-2 and TRBJ1-2, with D uncertain. Trimming took off 10 bases at V and 0 bases at J, with 21 bases between the two ends. Germline V gene sequence: CDR1 SGHTA, CDR2 FQGNSA. The CDR3 is 16 residues long.

The rearrangement uses TRBV6-1 and TRBJ2-7, with D tentatively TRBD2 (5 bases). Germline-derived CDR1 and CDR2 are MNHNS and SASEGT. V was pared by 1 base and J by 4 bases, with 11 bases between. This CDR3 has 14 residues. CDR3 region: CASSEGGWNYEQYF. In nucleotides, the CDR3 is TGTGCCAGCAGTGAAGGAGGGTGGAATTACGAGCAGTACTTC.

This clone was picked up a small number of times. J is TRBJ1-1 and V is TRBV9; possibly TRBD1 for D (6 bases). V was trimmed by 2 bases and J by 1 base, leaving 9 bases between them. The CDR3 consists of 14 residues. Germline V gives CDR1 SGDLS, CDR2 YYNGEE. CDR3 nucleotides: TGTGCCAGCAGCGTTGGACAGACGAACACTGAAGCTTTCTTT. This gives the protein CASSVGQTNTEAFF.

The chain links TRBV5-1 to TRBJ2-5; maybe TRBD1 (6 bases). The J call may be incorrect, as the DNA end agrees better with TRBJ2-7. CDR3 length: 15 amino acids. Germline loops: CDR1 SGHRS, CDR2 YFSETQ. Here the CDR3 reads CASSLGQDGYYEQYF. As DNA, the CDR3 is TGCGCCAGCAGCTTGGGACAGGATGGATACTACGAGCAGTACTTC.

Comments on this clone: Other DNA sequences in this specimen translate into the identical CDR3. J is TRBJ1-1 and V is TRBV18; no firm D call. The V gene's germline CDR1 is KGHSH and CDR2 LQKENI. V was pared by 6 bases and J by 2 bases, with 13 bases between. The CDR3 is 14 amino acids. Here the CDR3 DNA reads TGTGCCAGCTCCCCGGACGGGAGAAACACTGAAGCTTTCTTT. It translates to CASSPDGRNTEAFF.

This sequence joins TRBV19 and TRBJ2-5; 10 bases are shared with TRBD1. The germline V gene encodes CDR1 LNHDA and CDR2 SQIVND (reference sequence). V was pared by 7 bases and J by 5 bases, with 7 bases of the junction left unmatched. This CDR3 comprises 14 residues. CDR3 DNA: TGTGCCAGTAACCCGACAGGGGGCGGTGAGACCCAGTACTTC. It encodes CASNPTGGGETQYF. Using reference TRBV19 and TRBJ2-5 for the parts outside the CDR3, the full variable domain is DGGITQSPKYLFRKEGQNVTLSCEQNLNHDAMYWYRQDPGQGLRLIYYSQIVNDFQKGDIAEGYSVSREKKESFPLTVTSAQKNPTAFYLCASNPTGGGETQYFGPGTRLLVL.

The chain carries TRBV19 and TRBJ1-2; 7 bases are shared with TRBD1. The J segment lost 6 bases and the V segment lost 7 bases, leaving 5 bases of the junction unmatched. The CDR3 has 12 amino acids. In germline, CDR1 is LNHDA, CDR2 SQIVND (reference sequence). In DNA, the CDR3 is TGTGCCAGTAACGACAGGGACGATGGCTACACCTTC. This translates into CASNDRDDGYTF.

The V call is TRBV4-1, the J call TRBJ2-5; TRBD2 aligns across 9 bases. V lost 1 base, J lost 0 bases, and 9 bases stayed unmatched. The CDR3 totals 18 residues. Germline V gives CDR1 MGHRA, CDR2 YSYEKL. The CDR3 sequence: CASSQAPKRGDDQETQYF. In nucleotides, the CDR3 is TGCGCCAGCAGCCAAGCCCCGAAGCGGGGGGACGACCAAGAGACCCAGTACTTC.

The chain links TRBV9 to TRBJ1-1; tentatively, D is TRBD1 (5 bases). Trimming pared 1 base from V and 5 bases from J, leaving 21 bases between. The CDR3 has 17 residues. The germline CDR1 and CDR2 sequences are SGDLS and YYNGEE. CDR3 residues: CASSVSLSLRETTEAFF. The CDR3 nucleotides are TGTGCCAGCAGCGTATCCCTCAGTCTCAGGGAAACAACTGAAGCTTTCTTT.

The V and J genes are TRBV5-1 and TRBJ2-1, with 11 bases matching TRBD2. After removal of 4 bases from V and 7 bases from J, the junction contained 7 bases not matched to a gene. The length of the CDR3 is 15 residues. The germline CDR1 and CDR2 sequences are SGHRS and YFSETQ. The CDR3 is CASSLTSGRINEQFF. As DNA, the CDR3 is TGCGCCAGCAGCCTTACTAGCGGGAGAATTAATGAGCAGTTCTTC.

The chain uses TRBV9 and TRBJ2-4; 8 bases align to TRBD2. This CDR3 is 14 amino acids long. CDR1 SGDLS and CDR2 YYNGEE come from the germline V gene. The J segment lost 7 bases and the V segment lost 0 bases, leaving 3 bases of the junction unmatched. The CDR3 region has the DNA TGTGCCAGCAGCGTAGGGACTAGCAGGAACATTCAGTACTTC. Residues: CASSVGTSRNIQYF. The whole variable domain, remainder taken from reference TRBV9 and TRBJ2-4, is DSGVTQTPKHLITATGQRVTLRCSPRSGDLSVYWYQQSLDQGLQFLIQYYNGEERAKGNILERFSAQQFPDLHSELNLSSLELGDSALYFCASSVGTSRNIQYFGAGTRLSVL.

The genes are TRBV10-2 and TRBJ1-2, with D possibly TRBD1 on 6 matching bases. CDR3 size: 13 residues. Trimming stripped 2 bases from V and 4 bases from J, with 8 bases between. Germline assignment: CDR1 WSHSY and CDR2 SAAADI. The CDR3 nucleotides read TGCGCCAGCAGTGAGGACAGGTTCTATGGCTACACCTTC. It encodes CASSEDRFYGYTF.

The chain uses TRBV5-6 and TRBJ1-5; TRBD1 matches at 8 bases. V was pared by 2 bases and J by 6 bases, with 4 bases of the junction left unmatched. CDR3 size: 14 residues. Germline CDR1 is SGHDT and CDR2 is YYEEEE. In DNA, the CDR3 is TGTGCCAGCAGCTTCAGGGGGCTCTCTCAGCCCCAGCATTTT. This encodes CASSFRGLSQPQHF.